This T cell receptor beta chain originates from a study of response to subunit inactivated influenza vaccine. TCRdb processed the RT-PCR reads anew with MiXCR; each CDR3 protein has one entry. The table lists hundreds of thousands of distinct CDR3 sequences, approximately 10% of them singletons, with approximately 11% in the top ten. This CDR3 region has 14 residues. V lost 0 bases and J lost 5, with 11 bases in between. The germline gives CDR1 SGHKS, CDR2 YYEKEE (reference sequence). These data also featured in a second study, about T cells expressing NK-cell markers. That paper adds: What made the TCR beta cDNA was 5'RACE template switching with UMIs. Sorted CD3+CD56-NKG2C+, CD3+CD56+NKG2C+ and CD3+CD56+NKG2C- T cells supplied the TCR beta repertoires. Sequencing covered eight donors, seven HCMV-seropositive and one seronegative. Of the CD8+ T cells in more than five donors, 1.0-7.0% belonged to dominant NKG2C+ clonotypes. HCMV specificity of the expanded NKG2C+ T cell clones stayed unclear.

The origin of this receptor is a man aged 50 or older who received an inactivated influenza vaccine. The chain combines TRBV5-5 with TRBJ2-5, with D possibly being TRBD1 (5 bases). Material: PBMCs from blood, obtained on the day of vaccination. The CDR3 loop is CASSLEPQGETQYF. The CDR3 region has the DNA TGTGCCAGCAGCTTGGAGCCTCAGGGTGAGACCCAGTACTTC.